The clone carrying this T cell receptor (beta chain) was detected only once. The CDR3 spans 15 residues. The J segment lost 3 bases and the V segment lost 0 bases, leaving 4 bases of the junction unmatched. The germline V gene encodes CDR1 LGHDT and CDR2 YNNKEL (reference sequence). This entry comes from a study of blood T cell repertoires in COVID-19. Across the study: T cells, B-cell-depleted T cells, or PBMCs provided the cDNA or gDNA that served as material.

Original data processing: Cell counts per sample came from amplifying reference gene primers. Clones were read by immunoSEQ multiplex PCR, and TCRdb kept only the in-frame ones, dropping some. V and J calls and clone size follow that table, whereas D and trimming were derived from the DNA. Of fewer than 150,000 clones detected, more than 75% appear once; the ten largest clones hold approximately 4%. The sequenced sample was peripheral blood. The clonotype was recovered from a woman aged 60 to 75 with acute or convalescent COVID-19. The V and J genes are TRBV3-1 (or the pseudogene TRBV3-2) and TRBJ2-5, with 7 nucleotides matching TRBD2. CDR3 region: CASSQERSGKETQYF. The CDR3 DNA reads as TGTGCCAGCAGCCAAGAGAGGAGCGGGAAAGAGACCCAGTACTTC.